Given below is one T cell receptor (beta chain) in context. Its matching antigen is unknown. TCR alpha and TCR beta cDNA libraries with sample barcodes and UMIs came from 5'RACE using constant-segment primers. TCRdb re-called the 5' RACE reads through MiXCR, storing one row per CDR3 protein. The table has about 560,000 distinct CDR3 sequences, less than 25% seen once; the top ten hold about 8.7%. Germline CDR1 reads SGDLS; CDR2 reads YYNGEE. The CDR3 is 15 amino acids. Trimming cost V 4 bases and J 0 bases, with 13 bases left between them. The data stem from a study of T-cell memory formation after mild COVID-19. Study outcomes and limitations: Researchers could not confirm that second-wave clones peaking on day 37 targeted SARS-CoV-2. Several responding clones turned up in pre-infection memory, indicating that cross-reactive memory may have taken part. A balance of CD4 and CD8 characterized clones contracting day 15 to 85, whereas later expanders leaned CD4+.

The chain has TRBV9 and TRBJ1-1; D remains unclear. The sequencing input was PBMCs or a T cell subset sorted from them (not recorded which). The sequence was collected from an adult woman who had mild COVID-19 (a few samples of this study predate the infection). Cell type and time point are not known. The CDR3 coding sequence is TGTGCCAGCAGCCCCCGGGATTTTTTGAACACTGAAGCTTTCTTT. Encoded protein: CASSPRDFLNTEAFF.